The T cell receptor beta chain described here comes from a study of cytomegalovirus exposure and HLA in healthy donors (dated by TCRdb to the late 2010s). About the full investigation: An earlier analysis of roughly 500 of the donors reported about 250 Gb of sequence data and 117 million unique TCR beta sequences from some 180 million T cells. Every repertoire in the discovery cohort had been generated on one and the same sequencing platform. The number of typed donors differed by locus: about 620-640 for A, B, C, DRB1 and DQB1; 522 for DQA1; 606 for DPA1; and 400 to 480 for DPB1. To predict cytomegalovirus infection status, the study brought together high-throughput TCR immunosequencing, statistical association of individual TCRs with disease status, and machine learning. Among roughly 400 genotyped donors of the cohort, an average of about 240,000 unique TCR beta nucleotide sequences was sequenced per donor, of which about 19% were non-productive. To study patterns of TCR occurrence, a later analysis re-analyzed previously published TCR beta repertoires from several hundred donors and added high-resolution HLA genotyping. An earlier analysis of approximately 640 of the donors applied high-throughput TCR beta sequencing to assess whether each TCR beta V gene segment acted as functional or pseudogenic. In the later analysis, no new phenotypic data were used to find candidate immune exposures; instead, reliance was placed on TCR beta sequences and their occurrence across donors. An early release that covered approximately 600 HLA-typed donors contained about 300 gigabases of sequencing data and tens of millions of unique TCR sequences. Because of strong linkage in the cohort, roughly five DR-DQ haplotypes were treated as single units for association and clustering. Of the 300 to 500 genotyped donors, 81% were placed in the genetic ancestry cluster associated with self-reported Caucasian donors. The study aimed to test whether cataloging public T cell receptors could reveal signatures of past pathogen exposure. Donor age, sex, ethnicity and CMV serostatus were compiled together with the repertoire data. Both class I and class II loci were covered by HLA typing, at four-digit resolution. A later genetic analysis used genome-wide SNP genotypes for 398 of the 666 donors, treating that subset as a discovery cohort. A separate validation cohort of roughly 110 different subjects was used in addition to the roughly 700-subject first cohort. The T cell repertoires of roughly 660 subjects were profiled by immunosequencing and related to cytomegalovirus serostatus. Results and caveats for the whole study, not just this receptor: In a later analysis, around 15,000 TCR beta sequences were associated with specific HLA alleles at a false discovery rate of 0.05. According to a later genetic analysis, donors in an Asian-associated ancestry cluster had fewer N-insertions in productive TCRs than the approximately 630-donor mean. Because HLA typing was unavailable for some donors at each locus, only the typed subset was used in association tests. A further reported finding was that TCR beta sequences accurately predicted the HLA-A and HLA-B alleles for most subjects in the first cohort. A cluster of highly shared sequence variants was judged likely to represent a technical artifact of the sequencing pipeline. A total of 150 or so TCR beta chains were listed by the study as associated with cytomegalovirus. A few of the identified cytomegalovirus-associated TCR beta chains were confirmed in vitro to be specific for cytomegalovirus antigens. The authors suggested that the approach could potentially be generalized to other disease states and immunological phenotypes. In a later analysis, TCR association rates were found to vary across HLA loci, with the most associated TCRs seen for DRB1 alleles and the fewest for HLA-C alleles. Broadly in line with IMGT annotations, most TCR beta V segments showed up in productive rearrangements about 90% or about 30% of the time in an earlier analysis of a few hundred of the donors. In a later analysis, most CMV-associated TCR beta chains were found to appear HLA-restricted, with HLA associations seemingly driven largely by CMV exposure. According to a later analysis, parvovirus B19, influenza, CMV and Epstein-Barr virus appeared linked to several top co-occurrence clusters. In this cohort, only TCR beta chains were sequenced, and detectable features were limited by the absence of alpha or paired-chain data. Correlated functional status among segregating V segments might be attributable to linkage disequilibrium, but an unknown experimental factor could not be ruled out. The earlier analysis of some 540 of the donors excluded around 17 rarely observed V segments, including chromosome 9 orphons, because counts were too low. Strong co-occurrence of HLA alleles, especially DR and DQ, made assigning TCR associations to individual alleles difficult. Some IMGT-functional V segments, including TRBV6-2 and TRBV6-3, could not be distinguished by the 87-base-pair reads and were therefore excluded. The classifier was reported to diagnose cytomegalovirus status with high specificity and sensitivity in both the original cohort and the validation cohort. Immune exposure information for the cohort was limited to CMV serostatus. Most TCR sequences were seen in very few donors, while some public TCRs were found in many individuals. An association between a missense DCLRE1C variant and V-gene and J-gene trimming of TCR beta chains was found in a later genetic analysis and replicated in an independent cohort. The presence/absence analyses assumed that sequencing depth was roughly uniform across donors, and that assumption may not be true. In a later analysis, HLA-associated TCR beta chains showed more clonal expansion and lower generation probabilities than non-associated chains that were equally common.

The library was made by the immunoSEQ multiplex PCR assay. For the multiplex PCR, a mixture combining 60 forward primers for TCR Vbeta segments and 13 reverse primers for TCR Jbeta segments was used. Amplification of the CDR3 region of rearranged TCR beta genes was performed with a multiplex PCR assay on genomic DNA. Amplified TCR beta libraries were sequenced as 87-base-pair reads on the Illumina HiSeq System. The paper's processing steps were these. Across the 600 to 700 repertoires, a later analysis counted roughly 77 million unique TCR beta chains, 9.5 million to 12 million of which were shared by at least two donors. A nearest-neighbor algorithm error-corrected the raw reads and collapsed the reads into unique sequences, merging closely related sequences to remove PCR and sequencing errors. Alignment of CDR3 sequences to IMGT reference sequences was used to assign V, D and J gene segments. For a sequence to be retained, at least a six-nucleotide match to both a V gene segment and a J gene segment was required. A rearrangement counted as productive if the CDR3 had no stop codons and remained in frame with V and J, and every other rearrangement counted as non-productive. Following IMGT convention, CDR3 was defined as the stretch from the second conserved V-encoded cysteine up to the conserved J-encoded phenylalanine. The earlier analysis of fewer than 750 of the donors excluded sequences that lacked an unambiguous match to a single V gene segment. An earlier analysis of fewer than 750 of the donors called V segments functional above 56.7% productive rearrangements and segregating when the between-donor standard deviation exceeded 5%. To diagnose cytomegalovirus status from the catalog of TCR beta chain sequences, a statistical classification framework was built. In a later analysis, V and J genes were assigned by comparing TCR nucleotide sequences against IMGT/GENE-DB human TR gene sequences. Using the TCRdist pipeline, a later analysis assigned CDR3 sequences along with most-parsimonious VDJ recombination scenarios. In a later analysis, each TCR beta chain was defined by its CDR3 amino acid sequence together with its V-gene family, and reads without a unique V-gene family were excluded. A later analysis removed roughly 590 highly shared, low-generation-probability nucleotide sequences to deal with suspected cross-contamination and a sequencing artifact. For each public chain, a later analysis derived a clonal expansion index from normalized ranks of inferred template counts within each repertoire. In a later analysis, generation probabilities were computed with a VDJ recombination model fitted to out-of-frame rearrangements, and the resulting probabilities were checked against IGoR. In a later analysis, hypergeometric tests were used to score TCR-TCR, TCR-HLA and TCR-CMV co-occurrence, with a repertoire-size bias correction applied to TCR pairs. In a later analysis, false discovery rates were estimated by permuting HLA or CMV assignments 20 times. In a later analysis, co-occurring TCRs were grouped using DBSCAN, with TCRdist sequence similarity added in when clustering inside HLA-allele-positive subsets. Repertoires with fewer than 30,000 or more than 120,000 public chains, plus five repertoires with anomalous nucleotide sharing, were excluded from co-occurrence clustering. The clones in this table, taken by TCRdb from immuneACCESS, are in-frame only. Not every clone is retained; where verified, under half of the shortfall comes from an unresolved V gene, and the cause of the rest is unknown. V and J calls plus clone size are reproduced from that table; the DNA served to infer D and trimming. This sample is represented by about 110,000 clones; under 85% of them were singletons. The biggest ten clones account for around 5% of the sample.

Notes on this clone: Its recognized antigen is unknown. The record has no base qualities; no much larger clone is one base away.

Per the germline V gene, SGDLS is the CDR1 and YYNGEE is the CDR2. V is reduced by 3 bases and J by 1 base, leaving a spacing of 10 bases between them. The CDR3 runs 14 amino acids, cysteine and phenylalanine included. The kept DNA is CDR3 alone, 42 bases in frame from the first base. In total, 500 to 700 healthy bone marrow donors made up the cohort. At the time of sampling, every cohort member was nominally healthy, though immune exposures that went unrecorded were likely present. The donor tested CMV seropositive, placing the donor among the roughly 270 seropositive members of the cohort. A peripheral blood sample was collected from each donor, and TCR beta sequencing was performed on peripheral blood mononuclear cells. The Qiagen DNeasy Blood Extraction Kit was used to extract genomic DNA from the blood cell samples.

Input material: PBMCs. The chain couples TRBV9 to TRBJ2-5; a weak D assignment points to TRBD1 (6 bases agree). This clonotype was sampled from a man aged 30 to 39 in good health and CMV-seropositive. The CDR3 region: CASSEEGVQETQYF. The nucleotide sequence is given as TGTGCCAGCAGCGAAGAGGGGGTCCAAGAGACCCAGTACTTC.